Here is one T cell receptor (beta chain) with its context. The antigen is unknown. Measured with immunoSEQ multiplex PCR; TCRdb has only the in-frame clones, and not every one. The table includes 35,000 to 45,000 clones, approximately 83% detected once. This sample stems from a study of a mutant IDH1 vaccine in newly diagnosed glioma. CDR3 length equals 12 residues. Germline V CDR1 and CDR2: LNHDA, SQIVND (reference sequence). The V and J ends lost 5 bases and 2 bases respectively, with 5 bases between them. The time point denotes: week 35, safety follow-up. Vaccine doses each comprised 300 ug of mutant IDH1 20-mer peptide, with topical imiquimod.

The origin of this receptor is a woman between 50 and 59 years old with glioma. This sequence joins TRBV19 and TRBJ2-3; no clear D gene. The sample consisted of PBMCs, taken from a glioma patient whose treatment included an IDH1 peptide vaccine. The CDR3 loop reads CASSPNTDTQYF. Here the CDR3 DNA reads TGTGCCAGTAGTCCGAACACAGATACGCAGTATTTT.